A single sample is the source of the 14 T cell receptor beta chains below, sequenced in a study of Graves' ophthalmopathy and Graves' hyperthyroidism. RNA transcripts were the template, and TCR beta CDR3 regions were amplified from them. RT-PCR in the first round used HTBI primers; a second-round multiplex PCR followed. Each CDR3 protein gets one entry after TCRdb re-called the multiplex PCR reads with MiXCR. The data contain about 16,000 distinct CDR3 sequences, roughly 50% of them seen just once; the ten biggest clones take up about 25%. Material for sequencing was peripheral blood. These receptors all stem from a woman in her forties with stable Graves' hyperthyroidism.

The V call is TRBV25-1, the J call TRBJ2-5; TRBD1 is a possible D gene (6 bases). Germline V CDR1 and CDR2: MGHDK, SYGVNS. This CDR3 spans 15 amino acids. Trimming pared 5 bases from V and 0 bases from J, leaving 13 bases between. This CDR3 is CASSTGTTNQETQYF. The CDR3 bases are TGTGCCAGCAGTACCGGGACAACGAACCAAGAGACCCAGTACTTC. The entire variable domain, with the rest obtained from reference TRBV25-1 and TRBJ2-5, is as follows: EADIYQTPRYLVIGTGKKITLECSQTMGHDKMYWYQQDPGMELHLIHYSYGVNSTEKGDLSSESTVSRIRTEHFPLTLESARPSHTSQYLCASSTGTTNQETQYFGPGTRLLVL.

Comments on this clonotype: This CDR3 fails to terminate in the conserved phenylalanine or tryptophan, so it likely reflects a read error. J is TRBJ2-1 and V is TRBV11-2, with D uncertain. V was cut by 5 bases and J by 10 bases, with 15 bases left in between. Germline CDR1 reads SGHAT; CDR2 reads FQNNGV. CDR3 size: 13 residues. Here the CDR3 reads CASSRGEIKEQFC. CDR3 DNA sequence: TGTGCCAGCAGCCGAGGAGAGATCAAGGAGCAGTTCTGC.

The chain joins TRBV7-9 to TRBJ2-5; D not certain. CDR3 length: 13 residues. Trimming removed 5 bases from V and 1 base from J, with 8 bases in between. Germline-derived CDR1 and CDR2 are SEHNR and FQNEAQ (reference sequence). The DNA for the CDR3 is TGTGCCAGCAGCCCCCGAGCCCAAGAGACCCAGTACTTC. Amino acids: CASSPRAQETQYF.

This clonotype is medium-sized (0.01 to 0.1%). The chain combines TRBV7-2 with TRBJ1-6; D unclear. Germline CDR1 and CDR2: SGHTA and FQGNSA. This CDR3 has 14 amino acids. Trimming removed 6 bases at V and 6 bases at J, with 12 bases between. CDR3 nucleotides: TGTGCCAGCAGGTTGAGGACGTCTAATTCACCCCTCCACTTT. The encoded protein is CASRLRTSNSPLHF.

By frequency in the sample, this clonotype is medium-sized. CDR3 bases: TGTGCCACCAGTGACCGTGGACTGCCTCGTGGCTACACCTTC. It yields the protein CATSDRGLPRGYTF. This chain uses TRBV24-1 with TRBJ1-2, with unresolved D. The germline gives CDR1 KGHDR, CDR2 SFDVKD. The CDR3 has 14 residues. Trimming shortened V by 4 bases and J by 7 bases, and 15 bases separated the two germline ends.

A remark on this clonotype: This may be a read error, as it is one base from a much larger clone. Likely a read error: the CDR3 ends without its conserved phenylalanine or tryptophan. The DNA is left out, because the CDR3 cannot be placed on it with certainty; the CDR3 is given as TCRdb lists it. The rearrangement joins TRBV7-8 to TRBJ1-1. The V gene's germline CDR1 is SGHVS and CDR2 FQNEAQ. The CDR3 spans 13 amino acids, including both terminal residues. The CDR3 sequence: CASSPSRSTEACL.

This clonotype was seen a single time. This could be a read error, since a much larger clone is one nucleotide away. DNA for the CDR3: TGTGCCAGCAGCGCAACCGGGGTGGGCTACACCTTC. This sequence encodes CASSATGVGYTF. The genes are TRBV13 and TRBJ1-2; no reliable D call. Trimming shortened V by 5 bases and J by 8 bases, and 12 bases separated the two germline ends. Per germline, CDR1 PRHDT and CDR2 FYEKMQ (reference sequence). The CDR3 runs 12 residues. The full variable domain, with the rest looked up from reference TRBV13 and TRBJ1-2, is AAGVIQSPRHLIKEKRETATLKCYPIPRHDTVYWYQQGPGQDPQFLISFYEKMQSDKGSIPDRFSAQQFSDYHSELNMSSLELGDSALYFCASSATGVGYTFGSGTRLTVV.

The chain carries TRBV25-1 and TRBJ2-1; 7 bases fit TRBD2. J lost 5 bases, V lost 2 bases, and 12 bases had no gene match. Per germline, CDR1 MGHDK and CDR2 SYGVNS. The CDR3 is made up of 17 amino acids. This chain's CDR3 is CASSEESWEGLDNEQFF. In nucleotides, the CDR3 is TGTGCCAGCAGTGAAGAGTCGTGGGAGGGCCTGGACAATGAGCAGTTCTTC.

To note about this clonotype: A read error may be the cause here, since a much bigger clone is one base away. J is TRBJ2-7 and V is TRBV6-1, with D uncertain. Germline V gene data show CDR1 as MNHNS and CDR2 as SASEGT. This CDR3 has 15 amino acids. CDR3 nucleotide sequence: TGTGCCAGCAGTGAAGACTTATCGAGCTCCTACGGGCAGTACTTC. Translated: CASSEDLSSSYGQYF.

This clonotype has a count of ten or more. The chain employs TRBV20-1 and TRBJ2-5; 10 nucleotides align to TRBD1. Germline V gene data show CDR1 as DFQATT and CDR2 as SNEGSKA (reference sequence). V dropped 6 bases and J dropped 4; count of bases not matched to a gene: 8. The CDR3 length is 14 residues. The CDR3 loop reads CSAQPRTGGETQYF. DNA of the CDR3: TGCAGTGCCCAGCCAAGGACAGGGGGAGAGACCCAGTACTTC.

By share of the sample, this clonotype is large (0.1 to 1%). This chain connects TRBV25-1 to TRBJ1-2; tentatively, D is TRBD1 (5 bases). Trimming shortened V by 2 bases and J by 4 bases, and 17 bases separated the two germline ends. Germline V CDR1 and CDR2: MGHDK, SYGVNS. This CDR3 has 16 residues. The CDR3 is CASSEAGTPDFYGYTF. As DNA, the CDR3 is TGTGCCAGCAGTGAAGCAGGGACTCCGGACTTCTATGGCTACACCTTC.

The rearrangement links TRBV4-2 to TRBJ1-3, with TRBD1 as a possible D gene (5 bases). V lost 1 base to trimming and J lost 0 bases, with 10 bases between them. Germline V gene sequence: CDR1 LGHNA, CDR2 YNFKEQ. This CDR3 region has 16 residues. CDR3 nucleotide sequence: TGTGCCAGCAGCCAAGCCCAGGGCTACTCTGGAAACACCATATATTTT. This translates into CASSQAQGYSGNTIYF.

The DNA for the CDR3 is TGCGCCAGCAGCGGGACCCTTGACACTGAAGCTTTCTTT. Translation: CASSGTLDTEAFF. J is TRBJ1-1 and V is TRBV4-3; the D gene is possibly TRBD1 (5 bases). CDR3 size: 13 residues. V was clipped by 5 bases and J by 3 bases, with 10 bases between them. Germline CDR1 LGHNA, CDR2 YSLEER.

At least ten counts were recorded for this clonotype. This chain uses TRBV19 with TRBJ2-7, with 8 bases aligning to TRBD2. The CDR3 is 14 amino acids. V shed 4 bases, J shed 3 bases, and the junction held 5 bases outside the gene matches. CDR1 is LNHDA and CDR2 is SQIVND in the germline V gene (reference sequence). Here the CDR3 reads CASSTGGAFYEQYF. The DNA of the CDR3 is TGTGCCAGTAGTACCGGGGGGGCCTTCTACGAGCAGTACTTC.